This record looks at one TCR beta chain sequence and its context. The method was immunoSEQ multiplex PCR; TCRdb's version includes in-frame clones alone and lacks a portion of them. The sample yields about 170,000 clones, roughly 90% seen once. The CDR3 spans 16 residues. J was trimmed by 6 bases and V by 3 bases; bases with no gene match: 7. CDR1 is KGHSH and CDR2 is LQKENI in the germline V gene. The data are from a study of T cell responses to AZD1222 COVID-19 vaccine. The TCR was taken from an adult in good health. The input for sequencing was peripheral blood, taken on day 0 of AZD1222 vaccination. The V gene is TRBV18, the J gene TRBJ2-1; 11 nucleotides line up with TRBD2. In DNA form, the CDR3 reads TGTGCCAGCTCACCCACTAGCGGGAGATCTGCCAATGAGCAGTTCTTC. Translating it yields CASSPTSGRSANEQFF.